The subject of this entry is one T cell receptor (beta chain). The antigen is undetermined. The time point here: persistent/refractory GD, antithyroid drugs over 5 years with positive TRAb. PBMCs were the source of the RNA used for TCR sequencing. HTBI primers from iRepertoire and Arm-PCR of CDR3 regions yielded the TCR beta libraries. Methods used by the authors: Taken together, the samples had 50 to 70 TRBV and more than 12 TRBJ segments identified. TCRdb reprocessed the multiplex PCR reads via MiXCR and lists one record per CDR3 protein. Here the V and J calls rest on TCRdb's processing, not on the authors' analysis. The profile shows almost 350,000 distinct CDR3 sequences, around a fifth of them singletons. The data were taken from a study of regulatory T cells in long-lasting Graves disease. Study-level results: Less diverse TCR repertoires were seen in persistent Graves' patients than in newly diagnosed ones. Persistent patients shared more public clonotypes (roughly 3,000) than newly diagnosed patients (about 1,000). Persistent disease preferred TRBV28, TRBJ1-2 and TRBJ2-5; new disease, TRBV20-1 and TRBJ2-1.

Trimming at V came to 5 bases and at J to 1 base, leaving 4 bases not matched to a gene. Germline CDR1 SQVTM, CDR2 ANQGSEA. The CDR3 runs 13 residues. The receptor was derived from a female donor with Graves disease. The sequenced sample was peripheral blood mononuclear cells (PBMCs), obtained when the disease was refractory, from a patient treated with antithyroid drugs. This chain uses TRBV29-1 with TRBJ2-5, with 7 bases matching TRBD2. CDR3 coding DNA: TGCAGCGTTAGCGGGACGCTCCAAGAGACCCAGTACTTC. It yields the protein CSVSGTLQETQYF.